Below, 2 T cell receptor beta chains from the same sample are listed, as sequenced in a study of cytomegalovirus exposure and HLA in healthy donors. The PCR contained 60 Vbeta and 13 Jbeta primers. Produced via immunoSEQ multiplex PCR; TCRdb's table is partial and in-frame only. Here the sample spans 76,000 or so clones, 60% to 75% being singletons. Sample: PBMCs. All receptors come from a woman in her thirties or forties in good health and CMV-seropositive.

The rearrangement uses TRBV15 and TRBJ2-3; D is unresolved. With 1 base removed from V and 0 bases from J, the gap between germline ends came to 11 bases. Germline lookup yields CDR1 LNHNV and CDR2 YYDKDF (reference sequence). The CDR3 runs 16 residues. CDR3 nucleotides: TGTGCCACCAGCAGAGTGACTGATCTTAGCACAGATACGCAGTATTTT. Translated, it gives CATSRVTDLSTDTQYF.

As to this clone: A far more abundant clone sits one base away, making this likely a read error. Because the CDR3 is missing its conserved closing phenylalanine or tryptophan, this is likely a read error. The rearrangement uses TRBV4-1 and TRBJ1-5, with a possible D match to TRBD1 (5 bases). V shed 4 bases and J shed 0 bases, with 16 bases lying between them. The CDR3 covers 17 residues. The germline CDR1 and CDR2 sequences are MGHRA and YSYEKL. Written as DNA, the CDR3 is TGCGCCAGCAGCCGCGGGATTGACGGGGGTAGCAATCAGCCCCAGCATGTT. It is translated as CASSRGIDGGSNQPQHV.